The 22 T cell receptor beta chains reported below all come from one sample, sequenced in a study of tumor T cells in aggressive B-cell lymphoma. Clones were read by immunoSEQ multiplex PCR, and TCRdb kept only the in-frame ones, dropping some. The sample holds roughly 9,000 clones, about 88% seen once. Sequenced: tumor tissue. The receptors come from an adult with diffuse large B cell lymphoma.

The CDR3 sequence is CAISEGQPDTQYF. The CDR3 region has the DNA TGTGCCATCAGTGAGGGACAACCAGATACGCAGTATTTT. V is TRBV10-3 and J is TRBJ2-3, with D maybe TRBD1 (5 bases). The CDR3 length is 13 residues. The germline V gene has CDR1 ENHRY and CDR2 SYGVKD. V gave up 2 bases and J gave up 4 bases, with 7 bases separating them.

Concerning this clone itself: At one end, the junction sequence differs from germline, possibly due to a read error. This sequence joins TRBV9 and TRBJ2-5; 10 bases match TRBD2. This CDR3 has 14 amino acids. In germline, CDR1 is SGDLS, CDR2 YYNGEE. The CDR3 is CGSSGELAGKTQYF. CDR3 bases: TGTGGCAGCAGCGGGGAACTAGCGGGGAAGACCCAGTACTTC.

This rearrangement joins TRBV7-9 to TRBJ1-1; D call uncertain. V dropped 3 bases and J dropped 0 bases, with 5 bases sitting between them. Germline V CDR1 and CDR2: SEHNR, FQNEAQ (reference sequence). This CDR3 spans 13 amino acids. The DNA of the CDR3 is TGTGCCAGCAGCTTTAACTTGAACACTGAAGCTTTCTTT. Translation: CASSFNLNTEAFF.

V gene TRBV28 combines with J gene TRBJ2-5; TRBD1 might be the D (6 bases). Trimming took off 8 bases at V and 4 bases at J, with 14 bases between the two ends. The CDR3 extends over 13 amino acids. Germline loops: CDR1 MDHEN, CDR2 SYDVKM. The CDR3 loop is CASSRAGAETQYF. The CDR3 DNA sequence: TGTGCCAGCTCAAGGGCAGGGGCAGAGACCCAGTACTTC.

CDR3: CASSLEWRGSHQPQHF. For the CDR3, the DNA is TGTGCCAGCAGCTTAGAGTGGCGCGGGAGTCATCAGCCCCAGCATTTT. This chain connects TRBV7-8 to TRBJ1-5; D is unclear. The germline V gene encodes CDR1 SGHVS and CDR2 FQNEAQ. V shed 1 base and J shed 5 bases, with 15 bases lying between them. CDR3 length: 16 amino acids.

The chain uses TRBV6-6 and TRBJ2-4; D perhaps matches TRBD1 (5 bases). V was shortened by 0 bases and J by 5 bases, with 8 bases between the two germline ends. The CDR3 runs to 14 residues. Germline V lookup: CDR1 MNHNY, CDR2 SVGAGI (reference sequence). The CDR3 nucleotides are TGTGCCAGCAGTTACTCGATGACAGAAAACATTCAGTACTTC. Amino acids: CASSYSMTENIQYF.

The chain uses TRBV28 and TRBJ2-1, with 12 bases that match TRBD1. The CDR3 runs to 14 residues. Trimming removed 7 bases from V and 9 bases from J; junction bases left unmatched: 7. Germline V lookup: CDR1 MDHEN, CDR2 SYDVKM. CDR3 DNA: TGTGCCAGCACGGGACAGGGGGCGGGAAGTGAGCAGTTCTTC. Protein sequence: CASTGQGAGSEQFF. Full variable domain (outside the CDR3, taken from reference TRBV28 and TRBJ2-1): DVKVTQSSRYLVKRTGEKVFLECVQDMDHENMFWYRQDPGLGLRLIYFSYDVKMKEKGDIPEGYSVSREKKERFSLILESASTNQTSMYLCASTGQGAGSEQFFGPGTRLTVL.

V gene TRBV7-9 combines with J gene TRBJ1-4; D unclear. V was cut by 8 bases and J by 8 bases, with 21 bases left in between. From germline, CDR1 is SEHNR and CDR2 FQNEAQ (reference sequence). This CDR3 has 15 residues. CDR3 nucleotide sequence: TGTGCCAGCGCTGGTCCCATCTCGACGACAGAAAAACTGTTTTTT. Amino acid sequence: CASAGPISTTEKLFF.

V gene TRBV6-5 combines with J gene TRBJ2-5, with 7 bases lining up with TRBD1. Germline V lookup: CDR1 MNHEY, CDR2 SVGAGI. V was clipped by 5 bases and J by 5 bases; unmatched bases: 8. The CDR3 spans 14 residues. The CDR3 DNA reads as TGTGCCAGCAGTACAAACAGGGGTTACGAGACCCAGTACTTC. Protein: CASSTNRGYETQYF.

This sequence joins TRBV29-1 and TRBJ1-1, with 8 bases aligning to TRBD1. Trimming took 2 bases from V and 7 from J; bases not matched to a gene: 6. Germline V gene data show CDR1 as SQVTM and CDR2 as ANQGSEA. CDR3 size: 13 residues. CDR3 DNA sequence: TGCAGCGTTGAAATATCAGGGGGCGGTGAAGCTTTCTTT. Amino acids: CSVEISGGGEAFF.

The chain carries TRBV5-6 and TRBJ2-7; perhaps TRBD1 as D (5 bases). The germline CDR1 and CDR2 sequences are SGHDT and YYEEEE. V was pared by 1 base and J by 2 bases, with 10 bases between. The CDR3 has 14 residues. In DNA form, the CDR3 reads TGTGCCAGCAGCTTGTTCGACAGACCCTACGAGCAGTACTTC. Its translation is CASSLFDRPYEQYF. The whole variable domain, filled in from reference TRBV5-6 and TRBJ2-7, reads DAGVTQSPTHLIKTRGQQVTLRCSPKSGHDTVSWYQQALGQGPQFIFQYYEEEERQRGNFPDRFSGHQFPNYSSELNVNALLLGDSALYLCASSLFDRPYEQYFGPGTRLTVT.

The rearrangement uses TRBV7-6 and TRBJ1-1; D possibly corresponds to TRBD1 (5 bases). The CDR3 totals 13 residues. V shed 2 bases and J shed 7 bases, with 11 bases lying between them. Germline V gene lookup returns CDR1 SGHVS and CDR2 FNYEAQ. CDR3 amino acids: CASSLSTALEAFF. In DNA, the CDR3 is TGTGCCAGCAGCTTATCGACAGCCCTTGAAGCTTTCTTT.

This clone appeared once. The chain links TRBV4-1 to TRBJ1-1; the D gene is possibly TRBD1 (5 bases). V was trimmed by 1 base and J by 1 base, leaving 10 bases between them. The V gene's germline CDR1 is MGHRA and CDR2 YSYEKL. CDR3 length: 15 residues. CDR3 amino acids: CASSQGPTGNTEAFF. The CDR3 nucleotides are TGCGCCAGCAGCCAAGGACCTACAGGGAACACTGAAGCTTTCTTT.

The chain couples TRBV29-1 to TRBJ1-1; D not resolved. V was cut by 4 bases and J by 1 base, with 10 bases left in between. The CDR3 sequence is 13 residues long. Germline V lookup: CDR1 SQVTM, CDR2 ANQGSEA. CDR3 bases: TGCAGCGTTGGGGCAATTAGGAACACTGAAGCTTTCTTT. Its protein product is CSVGAIRNTEAFF.

The chain recombines TRBV11-3 with TRBJ2-1; D possibly corresponds to TRBD2 (6 bases). Germline V CDR1 and CDR2: SGHNT, YENEEA. V lost 5 bases and J 5 bases, leaving 13 bases between the germline ends. The CDR3 sequence is 14 residues long. The CDR3 DNA is TGTGCCAGCAGCGCGTCGGGACTTAACAATGAGCAGTTCTTC. Its translation: CASSASGLNNEQFF. Supplemented by reference TRBV11-3 and TRBJ2-1, the full variable domain reads EAGVVQSPRYKIIEKKQPVAFWCNPISGHNTLYWYLQNLGQGPELLIRYENEEAVDDSQLPKDRFSAERLKGVDSTLKIQPAELGDSAVYLCASSASGLNNEQFFGPGTRLTVL.

The chain links TRBV7-6 to TRBJ1-1; the D gene is possibly TRBD1 (6 bases). This CDR3 contains 13 residues. V lost 3 bases, J lost 1 base, and 6 bases lay in between. Germline CDR1 is SGHVS and CDR2 is FNYEAQ. Written as DNA, the CDR3 is TGTGCCAGCAGCTTGGGACAGAACACTGAAGCTTTCTTT. Residues: CASSLGQNTEAFF.

This rearrangement joins TRBV2 to TRBJ2-3, with TRBD1 as a possible D gene (6 bases). The ends were cut back, 8 bases at V and 4 bases at J, with 16 bases in the middle. CDR1 and CDR2 from the germline V gene are SNHLY and FYNNEI. This CDR3 is built from 14 residues. CDR3 sequence reads: CASPTPGEPDTQYF. The CDR3 DNA reads as TGTGCCAGCCCGACTCCAGGGGAACCAGATACGCAGTATTTT.

The V call is TRBV11-3, the J call TRBJ2-7; D might be TRBD2 (6 bases). Per the germline V gene, CDR1 is SGHNT and CDR2 is YENEEA. This CDR3 comprises 15 residues. V lost 5 bases, J lost 3 bases, and 17 bases lay in between. CDR3 region: CASSPFGGSLYEQYF. The CDR3 nucleotides read TGTGCCAGCAGCCCTTTTGGGGGGAGTCTCTACGAGCAGTACTTC.

This clone has a handful of counts. The chain is built from TRBV27 and TRBJ2-5; 14 positions agree with TRBD2. The last part of the DNA fits TRBJ2-7 better; the J call may be wrong. The CDR3 loop spans 16 amino acids. CDR1 and CDR2 (germline): MNHEY, SMNVEV (reference sequence). The CDR3 sequence is CASSLSGLAGAYEQYF. Written as DNA, the CDR3 is TGTGCCAGCAGTTTATCGGGACTAGCGGGGGCCTACGAGCAGTACTTC.

The gene calls are TRBV19 and TRBJ2-3; 9 bases match TRBD2. Germline CDR1 and CDR2: LNHDA and SQIVND (reference sequence). This CDR3 spans 15 amino acids. V lost 3 bases to trimming and J lost 2 bases; unmatched junction nucleotides: 3. The DNA of the CDR3 is TGTGCCAGTAGTATGCGCGGGGGGGCCACAGATACGCAGTATTTT. Translating gives CASSMRGGATDTQYF. The variable domain in full, with the rest retrieved from reference TRBV19 and TRBJ2-3, is DGGITQSPKYLFRKEGQNVTLSCEQNLNHDAMYWYRQDPGQGLRLIYYSQIVNDFQKGDIAEGYSVSREKKESFPLTVTSAQKNPTAFYLCASSMRGGATDTQYFGPGTRLTVL.

The chain is built from TRBV4-3 and TRBJ1-6, with 7 bases aligning to TRBD1. Trimming took 0 bases from V and 3 from J; bases not matched to a gene: 8. Germline V gives CDR1 LGHNA, CDR2 YSLEER. This CDR3 contains 18 residues. CDR3 residues: CASSQDSSGQDYNSPLHF. The CDR3 nucleotides read TGCGCCAGCAGCCAAGACAGCTCAGGACAGGACTATAATTCACCCCTCCACTTT.

This clone has a single count. The chain combines TRBV4-2 with TRBJ2-3; 8 bases are shared with TRBD1. V dropped 0 bases and J dropped 1; count of bases not matched to a gene: 3. Germline values: CDR1 LGHNA, CDR2 YNFKEQ. This CDR3 region has 16 residues. CDR3 residues: CASSQEGGQGTDTQYF. The CDR3 DNA sequence: TGTGCCAGCAGCCAAGAGGGGGGACAGGGCACAGATACGCAGTATTTT.